These 15 T cell receptor beta chains originate from one sample sequenced in a study of CD8 T cells in Susac syndrome. RNA amounts of roughly 0.45 to 1 ug underwent reverse transcription with random hexamers. A single record per CDR3 protein comes from TCRdb applying MiXCR to the immunoSEQ multiplex PCR reads. The sample consists of about 140,000 distinct CDR3 sequences, 90% to 97% of them appearing once. The source material was CD4+ T cells from PBMCs. Receptors were obtained from a human donor with Susac syndrome.

This chain uses TRBV25-1 with TRBJ1-1, with D uncertain. V lost 8 bases and J 1 base, leaving 11 bases between the germline ends. CDR1 and CDR2 from the germline V gene are MGHDK and SYGVNS. This CDR3 region has 13 residues. CDR3 DNA sequence: TGTGCCAGCGCACCCACACCGAACACTGAAGCTTTCTTT. Translating it yields CASAPTPNTEAFF.

The chain links TRBV4-1 to TRBJ2-6; TRBD2 is a possible D gene (6 bases). The CDR3 sequence is 15 residues long. Trimming cost V 3 bases and J 11 bases, with 17 bases left between them. CDR1 MGHRA and CDR2 YSYEKL come from the germline V gene. DNA for the CDR3: TGCGCCAGCAGCCACCCGGGACTGCCCTCGGACGTCCTGACTTTC. Translated, it gives CASSHPGLPSDVLTF.

The V gene is TRBV6-2 or TRBV6-3, the J gene TRBJ2-3; D gene ambiguous. V was pared by 7 bases and J by 5 bases, with 13 bases between. The CDR3 runs to 13 residues. Germline lookup yields CDR1 MNHEY and CDR2 SVGEGT. CDR3 loop: CASKVSSVDTQYF. The CDR3 DNA reads as TGTGCCAGCAAGGTGTCCTCCGTAGATACGCAGTATTTT.

V usage is TRBV4-1 and J usage is TRBJ2-7; D not resolved. Trimming took off 1 base at V and 0 bases at J, with 13 bases between the two ends. The length of the CDR3 is 16 residues. Germline V gene sequence: CDR1 MGHRA, CDR2 YSYEKL. The CDR3 DNA sequence: TGCGCCAGCAGCCAAGGTCGGGCAAGAAGCTCCTACGAGCAGTACTTC. As protein: CASSQGRARSSYEQYF.

V gene TRBV4-2 combines with J gene TRBJ2-1; D is undetermined. Trimming took 0 bases from V and 12 from J, leaving 21 bases between them. The CDR3 is 16 residues long. Germline CDR1 and CDR2: LGHNA and YNFKEQ. This chain's CDR3 is CASSQDGNQFSMSQFF. Written as DNA, the CDR3 is TGTGCCAGCAGCCAAGATGGTAATCAGTTTTCAATGTCGCAGTTCTTC.

The V and J genes are TRBV20-1 and TRBJ1-1; D is perhaps TRBD1 (5 bases). The germline CDR1 and CDR2 sequences are DFQATT and SNEGSKA (reference sequence). The CDR3 has 13 residues. Trimming took off 4 bases at V and 4 bases at J, with 13 bases between the two ends. DNA of the CDR3: TGCAGTGCTATCAGGGACGATGGCACTGAAGCTTTCTTT. Translating it yields CSAIRDDGTEAFF.

This CDR3 reads CASSSQGQGEQNEQFF. In nucleotides, the CDR3 is TGTGCCAGCAGTTCTCAGGGACAGGGGGAACAGAATGAGCAGTTCTTC. This chain uses TRBV28 with TRBJ2-1, with 11 bases aligning to TRBD1. The V gene's germline CDR1 is MDHEN and CDR2 SYDVKM. The CDR3 contains 16 residues. V gave up 4 bases and J gave up 7 bases; unmatched junction bases: 9.

This chain links TRBV29-1 with TRBJ1-1, with unresolved D. Germline V gene sequence: CDR1 SQVTM, CDR2 ANQGSEA. The CDR3 has 10 residues. The ends were cut back, 3 bases at V and 10 bases at J, with 9 bases in the middle. CDR3 nucleotide sequence: TGCAGCGTTGATAATAGGAGAGCTTTCTTT. The encoded protein is CSVDNRRAFF.

This chain links TRBV20-1 with TRBJ2-5, with D unclear. Trimming took off 6 bases at V and 2 bases at J, with 19 bases between the two ends. Germline V gene sequence: CDR1 DFQATT, CDR2 SNEGSKA (reference sequence). This CDR3 is 15 amino acids long. For the CDR3, the DNA is TGCAGTGCCGCTCAGGTAGCTAGAATTCAAGAGACCCAGTACTTC. Its protein product is CSAAQVARIQETQYF.

The V and J genes are TRBV20-1 and TRBJ2-5; 16 bases match TRBD2. V lost 6 bases and J lost 4; bases outside the gene matches: 2. Per germline, CDR1 DFQATT and CDR2 SNEGSKA (reference sequence). The CDR3 totals 14 residues. CDR3 protein: CSAGTSGRGETQYF. In DNA form, the CDR3 reads TGCAGTGCAGGGACTAGCGGGAGGGGAGAGACCCAGTACTTC.

V usage is TRBV28 and J usage is TRBJ2-7; D gene ambiguous. The CDR3 is made up of 14 amino acids. Trimming left V 3 bases short and J 4 bases short, with 13 bases between. CDR1 and CDR2 (germline): MDHEN, SYDVKM. DNA of the CDR3: TGTGCCAGCAGTTTGCGGCAGGCCCTTTACGAGCAGTACTTC. Amino acids: CASSLRQALYEQYF.

The chain combines TRBV6-2 or TRBV6-3 with TRBJ2-6; tentative D call: TRBD1 (6 bases). CDR1 is MNHEY, CDR2 SVGEGT, per germline. V was pared by 8 bases and J by 3 bases, with 11 bases between. This CDR3 is built from 14 residues. The CDR3 protein is CASRTGYGANVLTF. CDR3 sequence (DNA): TGTGCCAGCCGAACAGGGTATGGGGCCAACGTCCTGACTTTC.

V is TRBV29-1 and J is TRBJ1-2; D is undetermined. The V and J ends lost 2 bases and 4 bases respectively, with 14 bases between them. Germline lookup yields CDR1 SQVTM and CDR2 ANQGSEA. This CDR3 has 14 amino acids. CDR3 bases: TGCAGCGTTGAACAACGTGGACGGCTCTATGGCTACACCTTC. Protein sequence: CSVEQRGRLYGYTF.

The J gene is TRBJ2-1, the V gene TRBV7-3; D is perhaps TRBD2 (6 bases). The CDR3 is 14 residues long. V was trimmed by 5 bases and J by 2 bases, leaving 10 bases between them. Germline loops: CDR1 SGHTA, CDR2 FQGTGA. This chain's CDR3 is CASSPGEPYNEQFF. Here the CDR3 DNA reads TGTGCCAGCAGCCCGGGGGAGCCCTACAATGAGCAGTTCTTC.

This sequence joins TRBV18 and TRBJ2-7; TRBD2 aligns across 8 bases. The CDR3 totals 15 residues. V was clipped by 2 bases and J by 3 bases; unmatched bases: 6. CDR1 and CDR2 (germline): KGHSH, LQKENI. This chain's CDR3 is CASSPNSGAFYEQYF. As DNA, the CDR3 is TGTGCCAGCTCACCAAATAGCGGGGCCTTCTACGAGCAGTACTTC.